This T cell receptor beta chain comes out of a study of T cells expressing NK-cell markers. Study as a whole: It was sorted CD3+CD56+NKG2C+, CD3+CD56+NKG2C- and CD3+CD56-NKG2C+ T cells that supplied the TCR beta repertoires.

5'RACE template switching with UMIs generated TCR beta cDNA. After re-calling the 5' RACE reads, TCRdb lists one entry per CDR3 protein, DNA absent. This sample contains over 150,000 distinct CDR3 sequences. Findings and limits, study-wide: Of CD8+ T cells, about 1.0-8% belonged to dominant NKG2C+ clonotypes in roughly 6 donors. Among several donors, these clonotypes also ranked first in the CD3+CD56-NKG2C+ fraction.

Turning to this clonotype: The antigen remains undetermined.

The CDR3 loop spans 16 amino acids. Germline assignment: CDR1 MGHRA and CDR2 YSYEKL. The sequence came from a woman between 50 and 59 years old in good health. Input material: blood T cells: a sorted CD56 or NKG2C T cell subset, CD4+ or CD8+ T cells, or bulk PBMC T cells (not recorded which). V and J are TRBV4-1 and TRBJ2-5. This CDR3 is CASSQDGPRYQETQYF.